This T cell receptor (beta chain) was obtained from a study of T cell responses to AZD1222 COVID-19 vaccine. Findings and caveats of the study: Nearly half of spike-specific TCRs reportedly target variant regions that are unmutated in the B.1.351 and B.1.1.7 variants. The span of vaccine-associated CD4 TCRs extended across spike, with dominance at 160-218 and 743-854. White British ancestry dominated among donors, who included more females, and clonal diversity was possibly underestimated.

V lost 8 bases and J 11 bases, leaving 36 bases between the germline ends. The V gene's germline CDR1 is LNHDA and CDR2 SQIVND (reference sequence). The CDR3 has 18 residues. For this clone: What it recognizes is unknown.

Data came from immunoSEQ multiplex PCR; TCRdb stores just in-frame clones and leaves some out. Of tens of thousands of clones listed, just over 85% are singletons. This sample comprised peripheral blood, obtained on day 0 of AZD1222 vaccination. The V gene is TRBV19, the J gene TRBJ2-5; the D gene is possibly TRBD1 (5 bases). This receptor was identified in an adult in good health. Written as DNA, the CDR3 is TGTGCCAGTTCTATCGGGCACGGATTGGGGCAGTTTGCGGATCCTCAGTACTTC. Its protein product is CASSIGHGLGQFADPQYF.